This T cell receptor beta chain was retrieved from a study of blood T cell repertoires in COVID-19. Study information: Specimens from acute and convalescent COVID-19 originated in the United States, Italy and Spain. T cells, B-cell-depleted T cells, or PBMCs provided the cDNA or gDNA that served as material.

This clone was recorded a few times. This table comes from immunoSEQ multiplex PCR, and its TCRdb copy is limited to in-frame clones, with some not included. The table shows tens of thousands of clones, with approximately 79% occurring only once. This TCR was recovered from a human donor with acute or convalescent COVID-19. The donor label of this sample is uncertain. Sequenced material: peripheral blood.

The CDR3 nucleotides are TGCGCCAGCAGCTTGGCCGAGAATCAGCCCCAGCATTTT. Amino acids: CASSLAENQPQHF. The chain has TRBV5-1 and TRBJ1-5, with unresolved D. This CDR3 has 13 amino acids. The V end was cut by 0 bases, the J end by 4 bases, with 5 bases between. Germline-derived CDR1 and CDR2 are SGHRS and YFSETQ.